This T cell receptor (beta chain) was obtained from a study of CD8 T cells in ankylosing spondylitis. Whole-study results and caveats: Researchers report that disease-linked clones proved CD8+ and relatively rare in peripheral blood. Previous work reported some of these motif variants in the synovial fluid and blood of reactive arthritis. As reported, disease-linked clones showed significant enrichment in matched ankylosing spondylitis synovial fluid. Seemingly distinctive of ankylosing spondylitis blood was a TCR beta motif formed by eight highly homologous variants.

This clonotype was picked up many times. Its specificity is not known. Quantitative 5'-RACE with molecular barcodes generated TCR beta libraries. MiXCR, applied by TCRdb to the 5' RACE reads, yields one record per CDR3 protein. The data show 500,000 or so distinct CDR3 sequences, less than 6% seen once. The germline V and J ends were trimmed by 5 bases and 2 bases, with 9 bases remaining between them. The CDR3 runs to 13 residues. Germline loops: CDR1 SGHAT, CDR2 FQNNGV. The chain couples TRBV11-2 to TRBJ2-5; D not resolved. The TCR comes from a male donor with ankylosing spondylitis. What was sequenced was blood, either unsorted or a sorted T cell fraction (not recorded which). The DNA for the CDR3 is TGTGCCAGCAGCCCTCTGGCACAAGAGACCCAGTACTTC. This translates into CASSPLAQETQYF.